This TCR beta chain was sequenced in a study of T cell repertoires in cytomegalovirus infection. Study overall: Indications of both CMV infection and matching HLA type were provided by public TCR beta signatures.

MiXCR, applied by TCRdb to the reads, yields one record per CDR3 protein. Of under 800,000 distinct CDR3 sequences in the sample, around 24% were seen once. CDR1 and CDR2 from the germline V gene are SNHLY and FYNNEI. This CDR3 has 12 amino acids. V lost 2 bases to trimming and J lost 5 bases, with 6 bases between them. V gene TRBV2 combines with J gene TRBJ1-1; no reliable D call. The specimen sequenced was CD8+ T cells from PBMCs. This receptor was obtained from a human donor in good health (CMV status not recorded). Some clones in this sample may be carry-over from other donors' samples. The CDR3 here is CASSETRTEAFF. The CDR3 coding sequence is TGTGCCAGCAGTGAAACTCGAACTGAAGCTTTCTTT.